This T cell receptor (beta chain) was sequenced during a study of molecular identifiers for immune sequencing clone quantification. Study-level findings and limits: Jurkat TCR RNA spiked in from one cell could reportedly be detected among approximately 980,000 naive cells. It was shown that clones above 20 RNA copies held over 97% of effector molecules, but under 1% in naive cells.

Per the germline V gene, CDR1 is ENHRY and CDR2 is SYGVKD. V was pared by 9 bases and J by 0 bases, with 9 bases between. The CDR3 is 13 amino acids. In preparing bulk TCR libraries, previously described methods and listed TCR primers were used. From the PCR reads, TCRdb called clonotypes with MiXCR, one entry per CDR3 protein. This table holds approximately 100,000 distinct CDR3 sequences, under 40% found once. This clonotype has only a few counts. Its matching antigen is unknown. The source of this sequence is a human donor in good health. Some libraries in this study had Jurkat cell RNA spiked in. The J gene is TRBJ2-1, the V gene TRBV10-3; D gene unclear. What was sequenced was naive CD8+ T cells from blood, with Jurkat cell RNA spiked in. The subset here: FACS-sorted CD8+CD4-CCR7+CD45RA+ naive T cells. Here the CDR3 DNA reads TGTGCCATAGCTCGGAACTCCTACAATGAGCAGTTCTTC. This sequence encodes CAIARNSYNEQFF.